Described below is a single T cell receptor (beta chain) sequence and its context. Clones were read by immunoSEQ multiplex PCR, and TCRdb kept only the in-frame ones, dropping some. The sample lists about 91,000 clones, approximately 83% occurring once. The V end lost 6 bases, the J end lost 5 bases, and 23 bases lay between the germline ends. Germline lookup yields CDR1 MNHNY and CDR2 SVGAGI (reference sequence). There are 16 residues in the CDR3. The data originate from a study of radiation and T cells in renal cell carcinoma. Looking at the study overall: Nephrectomy followed 15 Gy stereotactic body radiation by 4 weeks.

The time point is: baseline pretreatment blood. The sample's treatment: 15 Gy SBRT to primary tumor, nephrectomy 4 weeks later. After SBRT, blood was collected at 2 and 4 weeks, plus baseline. The TCR sequence derives from a man aged 55-75 years with renal cell carcinoma. The chain uses TRBV6-6 and TRBJ2-7; perhaps TRBD1 as D (5 bases). The starting material was blood, obtained from a patient whose treatment included radiotherapy and nephrectomy. The chain's CDR3 is CASSPLFLDIAHEQYF. The CDR3 DNA reads TGTGCCAGCAGCCCCCTCTTCTTGGACATTGCCCACGAGCAGTACTTC.